These 11 T cell receptor beta chains came from one sample sequenced in a study of cytomegalovirus exposure and HLA in healthy donors. The PCR employed 60 Vbeta primers together with 13 Jbeta primers. Sequencing used immunoSEQ multiplex PCR; TCRdb keeps in-frame clones, though not all of them. The sample has 200,000 or so clones, about 86% seen once. Sequencing input: PBMCs. These TCRs come from a woman between 18 and 29 years old in good health and CMV-seropositive.

J is TRBJ1-3 and V is TRBV30; D might be TRBD1 (5 bases). This CDR3 has 14 residues. V dropped 3 bases and J dropped 5 bases, with 14 bases sitting between them. Germline V gene lookup returns CDR1 GTSNPN and CDR2 SVGIG (reference sequence). CDR3 residues: CAWSPGLERNTIYF. The CDR3 DNA reads as TGTGCCTGGAGCCCGGGACTCGAAAGAAACACCATATATTTT.

The rearrangement links TRBV11-2 to TRBJ2-3; 10 bases line up with TRBD1. The junction had 6 bases not matched to a gene; V was cut back by 6 bases and J by 6 bases. The CDR3 length is 14 residues. Germline assignment: CDR1 SGHAT and CDR2 FQNNGV. Here the CDR3 DNA reads TGTGCCAGCAGTCTACAGGGACAGGGGGATACGCAGTATTTT. This sequence encodes CASSLQGQGDTQYF.

The genes are TRBV4-2 and TRBJ2-6; no reliable D call. Deletions cut 3 bases from V and 0 bases from J, with 6 bases between. This CDR3 comprises 15 residues. The germline V gene encodes CDR1 LGHNA and CDR2 YNFKEQ. Here the CDR3 reads CASSQADSGANVLTF. In DNA, the CDR3 is TGTGCCAGCAGCCAGGCGGACTCTGGGGCCAACGTCCTGACTTTC.

Comments on this clone: The junction differs from germline at one of its ends, possibly a read error. This chain connects TRBV10-3 to TRBJ2-4, with a weak D call TRBD2 (6 bases). The CDR3 sequence is 15 residues long. Germline loops: CDR1 ENHRY, CDR2 SYGVKD. CDR3 sequence: CAISESWEAKNSQYF. The CDR3 DNA is TGTGCCATCAGTGAGTCTTGGGAGGCCAAAAACAGTCAGTACTTC.

This clone appeared a few times. J is TRBJ1-1 and V is TRBV18; 7 bases fit TRBD1. V shed 8 bases, J shed 7 bases, and the junction held 10 bases outside the gene matches. This CDR3 region has 13 residues. The germline V gene has CDR1 KGHSH and CDR2 LQKENI. The CDR3 loop is CASPGSRTGEAFF. Written as DNA, the CDR3 is TGTGCCAGCCCGGGATCACGGACAGGTGAAGCTTTCTTT.

The chain is built from TRBV28 and TRBJ1-1, with D perhaps TRBD1 (6 bases). V was trimmed by 3 bases and J by 1 base, leaving 18 bases between them. In germline, CDR1 is MDHEN, CDR2 SYDVKM. The length of the CDR3 is 17 residues. In nucleotides, the CDR3 is TGTGCCAGCAGTTTCGCAACAGGGATTGGGTCGAACACTGAAGCTTTCTTT. This sequence encodes CASSFATGIGSNTEAFF.

For the CDR3, the DNA is TGCGCCAGCAGGTTCCAGGGGGGGAACACCGGGGAGCTGTTTTTT. Encoded protein: CASRFQGGNTGELFF. The chain combines TRBV5-1 with TRBJ2-2; the D gene is possibly TRBD1 (7 bases). The germline CDR1 and CDR2 sequences are SGHRS and YFSETQ. The CDR3 has 15 amino acids. V was pared by 5 bases and J by 1 base, with 12 bases between.

J is TRBJ2-3 and V is TRBV5-1; 16 bases agree with TRBD2. The CDR3 extends over 15 amino acids. The germline V gene encodes CDR1 SGHRS and CDR2 YFSETQ. Unmatched junction bases numbered 3, after V lost 5 bases and J lost 6 bases. The CDR3 loop is CASRPGLAGGDTQYF. CDR3 in DNA: TGCGCCAGCAGACCGGGACTAGCGGGAGGGGATACGCAGTATTTT.

The chain joins TRBV29-1 to TRBJ1-5; no clear D. Germline V gene sequence: CDR1 SQVTM, CDR2 ANQGSEA. CDR3 length: 13 amino acids. The V end lost 4 bases, the J end lost 2 bases, and 9 bases lay between the germline ends. The CDR3 loop reads CSVVVGGNQPQHF. As DNA, the CDR3 is TGCAGCGTTGTAGTCGGGGGCAATCAGCCCCAGCATTTT.

Of note for this clone: In this CDR3 the conserved last residue, phenylalanine or tryptophan, is missing, so a read error is likely. The V gene is TRBV4-1, the J gene TRBJ2-3, with TRBD2 identical over 12 bases. Losses at the gene ends were 3 bases for V and 5 bases for J; bases not matched to a gene: 6. Germline assignment: CDR1 MGHRA and CDR2 YSYEKL. CDR3 length: 16 residues. CDR3 sequence (DNA): TGCGCCAGCAGCCAGGCTAGCGGGGGGGCAGGAGATACGCAGTATCTT. Its translation is CASSQASGGAGDTQYL.

This clone was counted at least ten times. This rearrangement joins TRBV7-2 to TRBJ1-2; D remains ambiguous. V lost 2 bases to trimming and J lost 0 bases, with 13 bases between them. The CDR3 totals 16 residues. The germline CDR1 and CDR2 sequences are SGHTA and FQGNSA. The CDR3 bases are TGTGCCAGCAGCTTACAAAGCGCGGAAGCTAACTATGGCTACACCTTC. Protein sequence: CASSLQSAEANYGYTF.